Listed here are 21 T cell receptor beta chains from one sample, sequenced in a study of memory CD4+ T cells and cytomegalovirus serostatus. Single viable CD3+CD4+CD8-CD45RO+ cells were sorted as the memory CD4+ T cells. The repertoire was sequenced with immunoSEQ multiplex PCR; TCRdb's copy has only in-frame clones and lacks some. The sample lists tens of thousands of clones, around 70% occurring once. The sequenced sample was memory CD4+ T cells from blood. These receptors were obtained from an adult in good health and CMV-seropositive.

The chain recombines TRBV19 with TRBJ1-4, with a tentative D call TRBD1 (6 bases). CDR1 and CDR2 (germline): LNHDA, SQIVND (reference sequence). The V end lost 6 bases, the J end lost 12 bases, and 17 bases lay between the germline ends. The CDR3 runs to 13 residues. The CDR3 here is CASSTGLQTQLFF. The CDR3 region has the DNA TGTGCCAGTAGCACAGGGTTGCAGACCCAACTGTTTTTT.

The V and J genes are TRBV2 and TRBJ2-4; 7 nucleotides match TRBD1. V lost 4 bases to trimming and J lost 3 bases; unmatched junction nucleotides: 3. The CDR3 spans 14 residues. Germline V gene lookup returns CDR1 SNHLY and CDR2 FYNNEI. This CDR3 reads CASSVSGGKNIQYF. CDR3 DNA: TGTGCCAGCAGTGTTTCAGGGGGCAAAAACATTCAGTACTTC. The full variable domain, completed using reference TRBV2 and TRBJ2-4, is EPEVTQTPSHQVTQMGQEVILRCVPISNHLYFYWYRQILGQKVEFLVSFYNNEISEKSEIFDDQFSVERPDGSNFTLKIRSTKLEDSAMYFCASSVSGGKNIQYFGAGTRLSVL.

This sequence joins TRBV7-2 and TRBJ1-1, with D uncertain. The CDR3 spans 13 residues. Germline-derived CDR1 and CDR2 are SGHTA and FQGNSA. The V end lost 1 base, the J end lost 11 bases, and 14 bases lay between the germline ends. CDR3 sequence: CASSLGREREAFF. The CDR3 coding sequence is TGTGCCAGCAGCTTAGGAAGGGAGCGGGAGGCTTTCTTT.

The chain is built from TRBV7-2 and TRBJ2-7, with D unresolved. This CDR3 is built from 12 residues. The germline V gene has CDR1 SGHTA and CDR2 FQGNSA. V was clipped by 5 bases and J by 0 bases, with 5 bases between them. Here the CDR3 DNA reads TGTGCCAGCAGCCCGAGCTCCTACGAGCAGTACTTC. Amino acids: CASSPSSYEQYF. Supplemented by reference TRBV7-2 and TRBJ2-7, the full variable domain reads GAGVSQSPSNKVTEKGKDVELRCDPISGHTALYWYRQSLGQGLEFLIYFQGNSAPDKSGLPSDRFSAERTGGSVSTLTIQRTQQEDSAVYLCASSPSSYEQYFGPGTRLTVT.

This sequence joins TRBV11-2 and TRBJ2-5; a possible D gene is TRBD1 (6 bases). Germline V gene lookup returns CDR1 SGHAT and CDR2 FQNNGV. V shed 5 bases and J shed 0 bases, with 19 bases lying between them. This CDR3 is 17 amino acids long. CDR3 DNA: TGTGCCAGCAGCCTAAAATCCGGGACACTGTACCAAGAGACCCAGTACTTC. Its protein is CASSLKSGTLYQETQYF. The complete variable domain, with remaining parts taken from reference TRBV11-2 and TRBJ2-5, reads EAGVAQSPRYKIIEKRQSVAFWCNPISGHATLYWYQQILGQGPKLLIQFQNNGVVDDSQLPKDRFSAERLKGVDSTLKIQPAKLEDSAVYLCASSLKSGTLYQETQYFGPGTRLLVL.

This clone was recorded a few times. The V and J genes are TRBV19 and TRBJ1-1; D call uncertain. The V end was cut by 7 bases, the J end by 5 bases, with 23 bases between. The CDR3 contains 16 residues. Looked up from germline, CDR1 is LNHDA and CDR2 is SQIVND (reference sequence). For the CDR3, the DNA is TGTGCCAGTAATACCCCTGCCTCGAGGATTGGGACTGAAGCTTTCTTT. This gives the protein CASNTPASRIGTEAFF.

The rearrangement links TRBV7-2 to TRBJ2-1; no clear D gene. Looked up from germline, CDR1 is SGHTA and CDR2 is FQGNSA. The CDR3 has 14 amino acids. Trimming stripped 6 bases from V and 1 base from J, with 10 bases between. In DNA form, the CDR3 reads TGTGCCAGCAGTTCCGACACATCCTACAATGAGCAGTTCTTC. Its translation is CASSSDTSYNEQFF.

The chain employs TRBV4-2 and TRBJ2-1; TRBD2 is a possible D gene (5 bases). There are 17 residues in the CDR3. CDR1 and CDR2 from the germline V gene are LGHNA and YNFKEQ. Trimming removed 0 bases from V and 0 bases from J, with 12 bases in between. CDR3 coding DNA: TGTGCCAGCAGCCAAGAACGGGCGGGCAGCTCCTACAATGAGCAGTTCTTC. Protein: CASSQERAGSSYNEQFF.

The chain joins TRBV5-6 to TRBJ1-1, with D possibly being TRBD1 (5 bases). The V end lost 4 bases, the J end lost 7 bases, and 26 bases lay between the germline ends. Germline-derived CDR1 and CDR2 are SGHDT and YYEEEE. This CDR3 spans 17 amino acids. The CDR3 loop is CASSPNGERGGTNEAFF. The CDR3 DNA follows: TGTGCCAGCAGCCCCAATGGGGAACGGGGGGGAACGAATGAAGCTTTCTTT.

V usage is TRBV27 and J usage is TRBJ2-1, with 8 bases aligning to TRBD2. Germline V gives CDR1 MNHEY, CDR2 SMNVEV (reference sequence). This CDR3 is built from 16 residues. Germline trimming cut 6 bases from V and 7 bases from J; bases unmatched to any gene: 14. CDR3 loop: CASSRPSSGVRNEQFF. DNA of the CDR3: TGTGCCAGCAGCCGCCCCAGTAGCGGGGTTAGGAATGAGCAGTTCTTC.

V and J are TRBV28 and TRBJ2-2, with D perhaps matching TRBD2 (6 bases). The length of the CDR3 is 17 residues. Germline-derived CDR1 and CDR2 are MDHEN and SYDVKM. V was shortened by 6 bases and J by 3 bases, with 20 bases between the two germline ends. The chain's CDR3 is CASSLASSGVDTGELFF. CDR3 bases: TGTGCCAGCAGCTTAGCTTCTTCGGGGGTGGACACCGGGGAGCTGTTTTTT.

The rearrangement joins TRBV28 to TRBJ2-3, with D perhaps TRBD1 or TRBD2 (6 bases each). V was shortened by 6 bases and J by 1 base, with 14 bases between the two germline ends. Germline CDR1 MDHEN, CDR2 SYDVKM. The CDR3 has 15 amino acids. In DNA, the CDR3 is TGTGCCAGCAGGACGCAAGGGGGGCGCACAGATACGCAGTATTTT. It encodes CASRTQGGRTDTQYF.

This chain links TRBV6-5 with TRBJ1-2; a weak D match, TRBD1 (6 bases). The ends were cut back, 5 bases at V and 8 bases at J, with 15 bases in the middle. The CDR3 runs 13 residues. The V gene's germline CDR1 is MNHEY and CDR2 SVGAGI. CDR3 nucleotides: TGTGCCAGCAGTACGCATACAGGGACCGGCTACACCTTC. As protein: CASSTHTGTGYTF.

This clone was seen only once. The gene calls are TRBV5-1 and TRBJ2-2; D is perhaps TRBD1 (6 bases). Germline assignment: CDR1 SGHRS and CDR2 YFSETQ. This CDR3 spans 15 amino acids. The ends were cut back, 5 bases at V and 0 bases at J, with 11 bases in the middle. The CDR3 protein is CASRASGANTGELFF. The DNA for the CDR3 is TGCGCCAGCAGGGCCTCAGGGGCGAACACCGGGGAGCTGTTTTTT.

In its sample, this clone was seen once. This chain joins TRBV10-3 and TRBJ2-2; TRBD1 aligns across 7 bases. V shed 3 bases and J 7 bases; nucleotides not matched to a gene: 14. From germline, CDR1 is ENHRY and CDR2 SYGVKD. This CDR3 is built from 17 residues. In DNA, the CDR3 is TGTGCCATCAGTGAAGTCTCGACAGGGAAGCGCGGCGGGGAGCTGTTTTTT. Its protein product is CAISEVSTGKRGGELFF.

V gene TRBV10-1 combines with J gene TRBJ2-5, with TRBD1 matching over 8 bases. This CDR3 spans 15 amino acids. V lost 2 bases, J lost 5 bases, and 7 bases stayed unmatched. CDR1 and CDR2 (germline): WNHNN, SYGVQD (reference sequence). The DNA for the CDR3 is TGCGCCAGCAGTGAGCGCAGGGGGCGCGGGGAGACCCAGTACTTC. It is translated as CASSERRGRGETQYF.

A few counts support this clone. The rearrangement uses TRBV7-8 and TRBJ1-6; D remains unclear. The germline V and J ends were trimmed by 2 bases and 10 bases, with 9 bases remaining between them. Germline-derived CDR1 and CDR2 are SGHVS and FQNEAQ. CDR3 size: 13 residues. The CDR3: CASSLTPGSPLHF. CDR3 DNA sequence: TGTGCCAGCAGCTTAACACCGGGATCACCCCTCCACTTT.

The V gene is TRBV10-1, the J gene TRBJ2-2; TRBD1 is a possible D gene (5 bases). V lost 10 bases to trimming and J lost 1 base, with 13 bases between them. The CDR3 is 14 amino acids. Germline CDR1 reads WNHNN; CDR2 reads SYGVQD (reference sequence). Here the CDR3 reads CATKQGENTGELFF. The CDR3 DNA reads TGCGCCACGAAACAAGGGGAGAACACCGGGGAGCTGTTTTTT.

In its sample, this clone was seen a few times. The genes are TRBV29-1 and TRBJ1-1; 7 nucleotides match TRBD1. The germline V gene has CDR1 SQVTM and CDR2 ANQGSEA. V lost 0 bases, J lost 7 bases, and 5 bases stayed unmatched. The CDR3 covers 13 residues. For the CDR3, the DNA is TGCAGCGTTGAAGATTTCCGGGACAGTGAAGCTTTCTTT. As protein: CSVEDFRDSEAFF.

The chain couples TRBV7-2 to TRBJ1-2; no clear D. Germline V lookup: CDR1 SGHTA, CDR2 FQGNSA. The CDR3 totals 15 residues. Trimming shortened V by 1 base and J by 0 bases, and 9 bases separated the two germline ends. This CDR3 reads CASSLGAVTNYGYTF. As DNA, the CDR3 is TGTGCCAGCAGCTTAGGGGCGGTGACTAACTATGGCTACACCTTC. Full variable domain (missing parts from reference TRBV7-2 and TRBJ1-2): GAGVSQSPSNKVTEKGKDVELRCDPISGHTALYWYRQSLGQGLEFLIYFQGNSAPDKSGLPSDRFSAERTGGSVSTLTIQRTQQEDSAVYLCASSLGAVTNYGYTFGSGTRLTVV.

A single count supports this clone. At one end, the junction sequence differs from germline, possibly due to a read error. The chain couples TRBV10-3 to TRBJ2-2; 9 bases match TRBD1. The CDR3 spans 11 residues. The germline V gene encodes CDR1 ENHRY and CDR2 SYGVKD. CDR3 loop: CAIKETGGLFF. The CDR3 DNA follows: TGTGCCATCAAAGAGACAGGGGGGCTGTTTTTT.